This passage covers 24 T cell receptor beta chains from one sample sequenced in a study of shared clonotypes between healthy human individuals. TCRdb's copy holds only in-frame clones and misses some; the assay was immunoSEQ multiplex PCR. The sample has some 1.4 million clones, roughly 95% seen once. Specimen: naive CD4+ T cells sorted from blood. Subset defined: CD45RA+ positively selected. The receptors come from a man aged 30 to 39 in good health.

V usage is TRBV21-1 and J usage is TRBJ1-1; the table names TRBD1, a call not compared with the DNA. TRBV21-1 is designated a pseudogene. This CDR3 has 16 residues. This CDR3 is CASSGRTVIGATEAFF. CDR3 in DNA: TGTGCCAGCAGCGGGCGGACAGTTATAGGGGCCACTGAAGCTTTCTTT.

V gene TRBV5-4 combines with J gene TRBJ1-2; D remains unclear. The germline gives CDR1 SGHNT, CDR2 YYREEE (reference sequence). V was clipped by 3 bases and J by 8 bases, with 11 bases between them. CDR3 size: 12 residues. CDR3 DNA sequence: TGTGCCAGCAGCTCCGGGCTCTTAGGCTACACCTTC. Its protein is CASSSGLLGYTF. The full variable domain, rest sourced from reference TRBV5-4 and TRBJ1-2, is ETGVTQSPTHLIKTRGQQVTLRCSSQSGHNTVSWYQQALGQGPQFIFQYYREEENGRGNFPPRFSGLQFPNYSSELNVNALELDDSALYLCASSSGLLGYTFGSGTRLTVV.

The CDR3 loop reads CASSSSGRPGRYEQYF. DNA for the CDR3: TGTGCCAGCAGTTCGTCGGGACGCCCCGGGAGGTACGAGCAGTACTTC. This rearrangement joins TRBV28 to TRBJ2-7; 7 bases are shared with TRBD2. After removal of 4 bases from V and 4 bases from J, the junction contained 13 bases not matched to a gene. Per the germline V gene, CDR1 is MDHEN and CDR2 is SYDVKM. CDR3 length equals 16 residues.

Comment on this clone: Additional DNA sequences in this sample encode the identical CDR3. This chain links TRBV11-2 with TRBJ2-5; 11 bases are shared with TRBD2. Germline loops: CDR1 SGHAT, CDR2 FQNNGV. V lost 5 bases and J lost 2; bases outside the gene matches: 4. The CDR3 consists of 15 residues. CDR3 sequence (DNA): TGTGCCAGCAGCCCGGGACTAGCGGTACAAGAGACCCAGTACTTC. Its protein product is CASSPGLAVQETQYF.

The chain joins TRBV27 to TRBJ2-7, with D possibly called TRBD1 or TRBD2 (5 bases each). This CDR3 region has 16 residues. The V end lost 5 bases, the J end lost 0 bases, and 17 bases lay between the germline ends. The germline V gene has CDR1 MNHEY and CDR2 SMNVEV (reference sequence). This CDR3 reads CASSPTRGIPSYEQYF. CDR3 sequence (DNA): TGTGCCAGCAGTCCCACGAGGGGTATCCCCTCCTACGAGCAGTACTTC.

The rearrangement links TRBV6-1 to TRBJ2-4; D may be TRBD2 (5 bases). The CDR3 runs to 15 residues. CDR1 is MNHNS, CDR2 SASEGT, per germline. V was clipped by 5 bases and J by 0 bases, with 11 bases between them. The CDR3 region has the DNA TGTGCCAGCAGTCCCACCGGGGTAGCCAAAAACATTCAGTACTTC. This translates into CASSPTGVAKNIQYF.

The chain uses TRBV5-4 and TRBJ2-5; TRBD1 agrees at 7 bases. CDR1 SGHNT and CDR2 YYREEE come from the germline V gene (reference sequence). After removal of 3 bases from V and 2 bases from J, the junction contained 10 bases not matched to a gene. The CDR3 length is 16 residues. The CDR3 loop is CASSSELNRGQETQYF. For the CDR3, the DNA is TGTGCCAGCAGCTCAGAACTCAACAGGGGTCAAGAGACCCAGTACTTC.

DNA of the CDR3: TGTGCCAGCAGTTCGCCAAAGGTAGCGGGAGGTGACGAGCAGTACTTC. Protein sequence: CASSSPKVAGGDEQYF. V usage is TRBV6-5 and J usage is TRBJ2-7; 10 bases fit TRBD2. The germline V gene has CDR1 MNHEY and CDR2 SVGAGI. With V trimmed by 4 bases and J by 5 bases, 11 bases remained unmatched. The CDR3 has 16 amino acids.

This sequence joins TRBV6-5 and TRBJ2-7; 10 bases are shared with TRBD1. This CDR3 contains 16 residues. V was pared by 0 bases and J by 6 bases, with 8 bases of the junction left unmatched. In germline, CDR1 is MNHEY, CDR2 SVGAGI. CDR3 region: CASSYSTGTGVGEQYF. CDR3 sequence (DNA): TGTGCCAGCAGTTACTCAACCGGGACAGGGGTGGGCGAGCAGTACTTC.

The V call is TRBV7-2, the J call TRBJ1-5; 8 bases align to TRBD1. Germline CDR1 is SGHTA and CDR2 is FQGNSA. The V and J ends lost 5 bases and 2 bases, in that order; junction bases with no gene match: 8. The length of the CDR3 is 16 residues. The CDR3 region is CASSANQGAGNQPQHF. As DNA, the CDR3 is TGTGCCAGCAGCGCGAATCAGGGGGCGGGCAATCAGCCCCAGCATTTT. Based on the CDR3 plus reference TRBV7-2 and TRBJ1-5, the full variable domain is GAGVSQSPSNKVTEKGKDVELRCDPISGHTALYWYRQSLGQGLEFLIYFQGNSAPDKSGLPSDRFSAERTGGSVSTLTIQRTQQEDSAVYLCASSANQGAGNQPQHFGDGTRLSIL.

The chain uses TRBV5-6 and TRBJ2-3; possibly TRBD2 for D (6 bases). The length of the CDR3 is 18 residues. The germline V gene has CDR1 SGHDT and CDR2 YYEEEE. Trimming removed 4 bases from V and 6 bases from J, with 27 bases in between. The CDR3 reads CASSRVGGRSNFWDTQYF. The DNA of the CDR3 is TGTGCCAGCAGCCGTGTGGGAGGACGGAGCAACTTTTGGGATACGCAGTATTTT.

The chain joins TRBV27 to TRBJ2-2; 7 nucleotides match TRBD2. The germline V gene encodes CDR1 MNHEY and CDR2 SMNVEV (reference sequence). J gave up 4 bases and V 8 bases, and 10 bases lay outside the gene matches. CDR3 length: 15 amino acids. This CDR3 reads CASRVEGGITGELFF. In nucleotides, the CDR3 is TGTGCCAGCCGGGTGGAGGGAGGGATCACCGGGGAGCTGTTTTTT.

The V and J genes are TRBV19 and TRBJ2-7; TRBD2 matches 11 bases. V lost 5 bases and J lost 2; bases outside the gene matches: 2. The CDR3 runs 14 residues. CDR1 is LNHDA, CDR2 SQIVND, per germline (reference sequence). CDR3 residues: CASSLLAGAYEQYF. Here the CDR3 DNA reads TGTGCCAGTAGTTTACTAGCGGGAGCCTACGAGCAGTACTTC.

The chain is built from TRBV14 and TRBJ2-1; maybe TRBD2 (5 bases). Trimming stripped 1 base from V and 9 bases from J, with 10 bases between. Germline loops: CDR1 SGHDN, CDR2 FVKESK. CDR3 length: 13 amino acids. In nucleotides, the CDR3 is TGTGCCAGCAGCCAAGTCCTAGCCGGTGAGCAGTTCTTC. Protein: CASSQVLAGEQFF. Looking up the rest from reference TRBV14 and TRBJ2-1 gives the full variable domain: EAGVTQFPSHSVIEKGQTVTLRCDPISGHDNLYWYRRVMGKEIKFLLHFVKESKQDESGMPNNRFLAERTGGTYSTLKVQPAELEDSGVYFCASSQVLAGEQFFGPGTRLTVL.

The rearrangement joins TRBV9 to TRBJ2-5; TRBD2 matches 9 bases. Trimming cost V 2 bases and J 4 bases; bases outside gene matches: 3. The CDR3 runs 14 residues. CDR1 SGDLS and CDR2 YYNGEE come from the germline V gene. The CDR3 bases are TGTGCCAGCAGCGTTAGCGGGAGAGGAGAGACCCAGTACTTC. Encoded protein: CASSVSGRGETQYF.

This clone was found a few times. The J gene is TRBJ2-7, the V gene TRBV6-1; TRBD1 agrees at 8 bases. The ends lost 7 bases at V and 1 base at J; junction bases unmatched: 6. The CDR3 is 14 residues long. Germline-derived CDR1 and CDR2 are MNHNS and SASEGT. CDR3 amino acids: CASTTGDRSYEQYF. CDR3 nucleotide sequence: TGTGCCAGCACTACCGGGGACAGGTCCTACGAGCAGTACTTC.

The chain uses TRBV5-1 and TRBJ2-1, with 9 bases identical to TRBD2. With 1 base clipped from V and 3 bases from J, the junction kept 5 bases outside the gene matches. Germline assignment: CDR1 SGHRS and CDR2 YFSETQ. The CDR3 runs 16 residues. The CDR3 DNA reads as TGCGCCAGCAGCTTGACTAGCGGGTATAACTACAATGAGCAGTTCTTC. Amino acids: CASSLTSGYNYNEQFF.

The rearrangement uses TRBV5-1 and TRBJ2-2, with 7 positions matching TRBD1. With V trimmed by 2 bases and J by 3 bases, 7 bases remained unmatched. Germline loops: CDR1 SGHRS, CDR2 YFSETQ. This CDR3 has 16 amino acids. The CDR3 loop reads CASSFGTVTDTGELFF. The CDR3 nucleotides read TGCGCCAGCAGCTTCGGGACAGTGACGGACACCGGGGAGCTGTTTTTT.

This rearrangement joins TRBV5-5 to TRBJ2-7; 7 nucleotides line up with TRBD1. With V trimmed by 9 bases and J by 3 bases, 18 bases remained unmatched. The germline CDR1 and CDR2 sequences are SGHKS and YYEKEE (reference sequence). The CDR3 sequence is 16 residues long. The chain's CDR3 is CATQPNTGVPRYEQYF. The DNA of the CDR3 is TGTGCCACCCAACCGAACACAGGGGTCCCGCGCTACGAGCAGTACTTC.

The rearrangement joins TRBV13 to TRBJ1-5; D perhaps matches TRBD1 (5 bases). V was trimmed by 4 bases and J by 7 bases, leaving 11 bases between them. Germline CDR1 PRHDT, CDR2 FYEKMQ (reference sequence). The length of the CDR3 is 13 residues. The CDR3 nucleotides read TGTGCCAGCAGCTCCGGGGGAATCCAGCCCCAGCATTTT. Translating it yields CASSSGGIQPQHF. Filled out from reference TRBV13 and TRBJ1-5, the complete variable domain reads AAGVIQSPRHLIKEKRETATLKCYPIPRHDTVYWYQQGPGQDPQFLISFYEKMQSDKGSIPDRFSAQQFSDYHSELNMSSLELGDSALYFCASSSGGIQPQHFGDGTRLSIL.

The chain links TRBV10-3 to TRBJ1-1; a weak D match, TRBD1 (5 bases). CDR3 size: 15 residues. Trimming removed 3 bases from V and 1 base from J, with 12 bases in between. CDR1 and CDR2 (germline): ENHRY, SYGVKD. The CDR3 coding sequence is TGTGCCATCAGTGACTACCTGACAGAGAACACTGAAGCTTTCTTT. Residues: CAISDYLTENTEAFF.

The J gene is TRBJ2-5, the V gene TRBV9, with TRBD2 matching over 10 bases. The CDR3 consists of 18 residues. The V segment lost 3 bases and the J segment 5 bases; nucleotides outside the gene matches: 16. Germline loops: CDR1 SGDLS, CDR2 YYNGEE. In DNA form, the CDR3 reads TGTGCCAGCAGCGGGGCCCTCCTGGGTAGCGGGAGGCAGGAGACCCAGTACTTC. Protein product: CASSGALLGSGRQETQYF.

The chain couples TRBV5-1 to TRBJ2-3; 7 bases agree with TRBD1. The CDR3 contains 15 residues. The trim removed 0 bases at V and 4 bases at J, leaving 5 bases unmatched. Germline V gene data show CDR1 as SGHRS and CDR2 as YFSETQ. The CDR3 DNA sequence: TGCGCCAGCAGCTTGGGGACAGGACGGGCAGATACGCAGTATTTT. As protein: CASSLGTGRADTQYF.

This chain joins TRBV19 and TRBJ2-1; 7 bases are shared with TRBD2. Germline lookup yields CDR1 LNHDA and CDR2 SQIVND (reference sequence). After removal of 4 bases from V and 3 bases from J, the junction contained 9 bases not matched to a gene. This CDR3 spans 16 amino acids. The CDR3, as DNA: TGTGCCAGTAGTACCCACCGGGGGGATGGCTACAATGAGCAGTTCTTC. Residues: CASSTHRGDGYNEQFF.